This passage covers 26 T cell receptor beta chains from one sample sequenced in a study of cytomegalovirus exposure and HLA in healthy donors. PCR was performed using 60 Vbeta and 13 Jbeta primers. Sequencing was performed with immunoSEQ multiplex PCR; in TCRdb, only in-frame clones are kept and a portion is missing. The sample consists of 90,000 to 120,000 clones, about 75% of them appearing once. The sequenced sample consisted of PBMCs. These receptors all come from a male donor in good health and CMV-seropositive.

The chain couples TRBV7-2 to TRBJ2-3, with TRBD1 identical over 8 bases. The CDR3 runs 14 residues. V trimming: 8 bases; J trimming: 4 bases; junction bases outside the gene matches: 8. The germline V gene has CDR1 SGHTA and CDR2 FQGNSA. The CDR3 DNA reads TGTGCCAGCGCCCAGGGGGCGGTTCCAGATACGCAGTATTTT. This translates into CASAQGAVPDTQYF.

The genes are TRBV5-6 and TRBJ1-2; 8 nucleotides align to TRBD1. In germline, CDR1 is SGHDT, CDR2 YYEEEE. Trimming took 2 bases from V and 4 from J; bases not matched to a gene: 4. The CDR3 is 14 amino acids. As DNA, the CDR3 is TGTGCCAGCAGCTTTCGGACAGGGCGCTATGGCTACACCTTC. Amino acid sequence: CASSFRTGRYGYTF.

This chain connects TRBV18 to TRBJ1-1; 7 nucleotides agree with TRBD1. J lost 6 bases, V lost 3 bases, and 4 bases had no gene match. Germline assignment: CDR1 KGHSH and CDR2 LQKENI. The CDR3 spans 13 residues. The CDR3 loop reads CASSPRGEAEAFF. CDR3 DNA sequence: TGTGCCAGCTCACCCAGGGGGGAGGCTGAAGCTTTCTTT.

V is TRBV7-2 and J is TRBJ1-6; D not resolved. The V and J ends lost 1 base and 9 bases respectively, with 4 bases between them. Germline V gives CDR1 SGHTA, CDR2 FQGNSA. This CDR3 region has 12 residues. Here the CDR3 reads CASSLGASPLHF. CDR3 DNA: TGTGCCAGCAGCTTAGGGGCTTCACCCCTCCACTTT.

The rearrangement joins TRBV7-9 to TRBJ1-2; D is undetermined. Germline CDR1 and CDR2: SEHNR and FQNEAQ (reference sequence). The CDR3 extends over 15 amino acids. V lost 2 bases and J 2 bases, leaving 12 bases between the germline ends. This chain's CDR3 is CASSLFGEGNYGYTF. The DNA for the CDR3 is TGTGCCAGCAGCTTATTCGGGGAGGGAAACTATGGCTACACCTTC.

V is TRBV7-3 and J is TRBJ2-2; perhaps TRBD1 as D (5 bases). This CDR3 region has 15 residues. Trimming removed 5 bases at V and 6 bases at J, with 16 bases between. Germline assignment: CDR1 SGHTA and CDR2 FQGTGA. The CDR3 DNA is TGTGCCAGCAGCCGTGGCAGGGTGGGATCCGGGGAGCTGTTTTTT. Its translation is CASSRGRVGSGELFF.

This clone was picked up a small number of times. The chain couples TRBV7-9 to TRBJ1-4; D is perhaps TRBD1 (6 bases). V dropped 4 bases and J dropped 0 bases, with 21 bases sitting between them. The CDR3 contains 19 residues. Per germline, CDR1 SEHNR and CDR2 FQNEAQ (reference sequence). The CDR3 DNA follows: TGTGCCAGCAGCTCCCAAGTTGGGTACAGGGAAACAACTAATGAAAAACTGTTTTTT. Translated: CASSSQVGYRETTNEKLFF.

The chain joins TRBV30 to TRBJ2-2; 10 nucleotides align to TRBD1. This CDR3 region has 15 residues. Germline values: CDR1 GTSNPN, CDR2 SVGIG (reference sequence). V gave up 2 bases and J gave up 8 bases; unmatched junction bases: 8. The chain's CDR3 is CAWSLQTGGKGELFF. CDR3 DNA sequence: TGTGCCTGGAGTCTTCAGACAGGGGGCAAAGGGGAGCTGTTTTTT.

The chain uses TRBV7-6 and TRBJ2-1; D uncertain. Germline CDR1 and CDR2: SGHVS and FNYEAQ. The V end was cut by 1 base, the J end by 8 bases, with 6 bases between. This CDR3 comprises 12 residues. CDR3 sequence (DNA): TGTGCCAGCAGCTTAGATCCCGATGAGCAGTTCTTC. Encoded protein: CASSLDPDEQFF.

The chain is built from TRBV6-5 and TRBJ1-1; the D gene is possibly TRBD1 (5 bases). From germline, CDR1 is MNHEY and CDR2 SVGAGI. The CDR3 loop spans 13 amino acids. Trimming stripped 6 bases from V and 0 bases from J, with 8 bases between. CDR3 sequence: CASRRQLNTEAFF. Here the CDR3 DNA reads TGTGCCAGCAGGCGACAGTTGAACACTGAAGCTTTCTTT.

The chain recombines TRBV10-1 with TRBJ2-2; D is undetermined. Germline CDR1 WNHNN, CDR2 SYGVQD (reference sequence). The V gene lost 8 bases and the J gene lost 2 bases, with 6 bases spanning the gap. This CDR3 has 12 residues. The DNA of the CDR3 is TGCGCCAGCGGCCTCAACACCGGGGAGCTGTTTTTT. It encodes CASGLNTGELFF.

The gene calls are TRBV11-3 and TRBJ1-1; 9 nucleotides agree with TRBD1. V lost 5 bases, J lost 6 bases, and 13 bases stayed unmatched. Per germline, CDR1 SGHNT and CDR2 YENEEA. This CDR3 comprises 16 residues. The CDR3 protein is CASSPRTGEVMPEAFF. The CDR3 DNA sequence: TGTGCCAGCAGCCCAAGGACAGGGGAGGTGATGCCTGAAGCTTTCTTT. The full variable domain, rest sourced from reference TRBV11-3 and TRBJ1-1, is EAGVVQSPRYKIIEKKQPVAFWCNPISGHNTLYWYLQNLGQGPELLIRYENEEAVDDSQLPKDRFSAERLKGVDSTLKIQPAELGDSAVYLCASSPRTGEVMPEAFFGQGTRLTVV.

V usage is TRBV4-3 and J usage is TRBJ2-5; D is possibly TRBD2 (6 bases). V gave up 0 bases and J gave up 7 bases, with 15 bases separating them. The germline V gene has CDR1 LGHNA and CDR2 YSLEER. The CDR3 has 15 residues. This CDR3 is CASSQDHGQRATQYF. CDR3 coding DNA: TGCGCCAGCAGCCAAGATCACGGCCAGCGGGCGACCCAGTACTTC.

This clone came up a few times. The rearrangement links TRBV5-4 to TRBJ1-2, with 8 nucleotides matching TRBD1. CDR3 size: 15 residues. V trimming: 2 bases; J trimming: 4 bases; junction bases outside the gene matches: 7. Germline V gene data show CDR1 as SGHNT and CDR2 as YYREEE (reference sequence). In nucleotides, the CDR3 is TGTGCCAGCAGCTTCGTGGGACAGGAGAGCTATGGCTACACCTTC. This gives the protein CASSFVGQESYGYTF.

The table lists this clone with a count of one. This chain connects TRBV5-4 to TRBJ2-7; 10 nucleotides agree with TRBD1. This CDR3 comprises 14 residues. The junction had 3 bases not matched to a gene; V was cut back by 0 bases and J by 6 bases. Germline V gene sequence: CDR1 SGHNT, CDR2 YYREEE (reference sequence). This chain's CDR3 is CASSLVGQGFEQYF. DNA of the CDR3: TGTGCCAGCAGCTTGGTGGGACAGGGGTTCGAGCAGTACTTC.

The V and J genes are TRBV25-1 and TRBJ2-5; a possible D gene is TRBD1 (6 bases). From germline, CDR1 is MGHDK and CDR2 SYGVNS. V lost 2 bases and J 6 bases, leaving 22 bases between the germline ends. The CDR3 has 17 amino acids. As DNA, the CDR3 is TGTGCCAGCAGTGAAAACGGTTTTGGGTGGGGGCGGAAGACCCAGTACTTC. This gives the protein CASSENGFGWGRKTQYF.

The chain joins TRBV30 to TRBJ2-7; 7 positions agree with TRBD1. This CDR3 contains 13 residues. V lost 5 bases and J lost 6; bases outside the gene matches: 10. Germline V gives CDR1 GTSNPN, CDR2 SVGIG (reference sequence). The CDR3 reads CAWGEQGTPEQYF. The CDR3 DNA reads as TGTGCCTGGGGTGAACAGGGGACACCCGAGCAGTACTTC.

This clone appeared a few times. CDR3 sequence: CASSETDDSNQPQHF. The CDR3 bases are TGTGCCAGCAGTGAGACAGACGATAGCAATCAGCCCCAGCATTTT. The chain has TRBV25-1 and TRBJ1-5, with D tentatively TRBD1 (5 bases). V lost 3 bases and J lost 0, with 9 bases in between. Germline CDR1 and CDR2: MGHDK and SYGVNS. This CDR3 has 15 amino acids.

This clone was seen only a few times. CDR3 sequence: CASSEVAGSGNTIYF. CDR3 sequence (DNA): TGTGCCAGCAGTGAAGTAGCGGGGTCTGGAAACACCATATATTTT. The J gene is TRBJ1-3, the V gene TRBV6-1; D uncertain. V was trimmed by 1 base and J by 1 base, leaving 8 bases between them. CDR1 MNHNS and CDR2 SASEGT come from the germline V gene. This CDR3 has 15 amino acids.

The chain carries TRBV18 and TRBJ2-3, with D unclear. Trimming cost V 3 bases and J 1 base, with 5 bases left between them. This CDR3 contains 13 residues. Germline values: CDR1 KGHSH, CDR2 LQKENI. CDR3 protein: CASSPTRTDTQYF. CDR3 in DNA: TGTGCCAGCTCACCCACTCGCACAGATACGCAGTATTTT.

The chain uses TRBV7-2 and TRBJ2-5; D call uncertain. The end of the DNA aligns better with TRBJ2-7, so the J call may be wrong. The germline CDR1 and CDR2 sequences are SGHTA and FQGNSA. There are 14 residues in the CDR3. The CDR3 is CASSLRTVPYEQYF. The CDR3 DNA sequence: TGTGCCAGCAGCTTACGAACGGTACCCTACGAGCAGTACTTC.

The rearrangement links TRBV18 to TRBJ1-4, with D possibly matching TRBD1 (6 bases). The CDR3 runs 15 residues. V lost 3 bases, J lost 4 bases, and 12 bases lay in between. Germline CDR1 KGHSH, CDR2 LQKENI. The DNA of the CDR3 is TGTGCCAGCTCACCTACAGGGAAGGTTAATGAAAAACTGTTTTTT. Residues: CASSPTGKVNEKLFF.

This chain joins TRBV18 and TRBJ2-7; 8 bases agree with TRBD1. V shed 4 bases, J shed 6 bases, and the junction held 5 bases outside the gene matches. The CDR3 consists of 13 residues. Germline loops: CDR1 KGHSH, CDR2 LQKENI. The DNA of the CDR3 is TGTGCCAGCTCACGTGAGACAGGGGTCGAGCAGTACTTC. It specifies CASSRETGVEQYF. The variable domain in full, completed from reference TRBV18 and TRBJ2-7, reads NAGVMQNPRHLVRRRGQEARLRCSPMKGHSHVYWYRQLPEEGLKFMVYLQKENIIDESGMPKERFSAEFPKEGPSILRIQQVVRGDSAAYFCASSRETGVEQYFGPGTRLTVT.

CDR3 sequence: CASSAGASGGAGDTQYF. The CDR3 DNA reads as TGTGCCAGCAGCGCGGGAGCAAGCGGGGGGGCGGGAGATACGCAGTATTTT. The chain combines TRBV9 with TRBJ2-3, with 10 bases aligning to TRBD2. CDR3 size: 17 residues. The V segment lost 3 bases and the J segment 5 bases; nucleotides outside the gene matches: 12. Germline CDR1 reads SGDLS; CDR2 reads YYNGEE.

The V gene is TRBV29-1, the J gene TRBJ1-1; D may be TRBD1 (6 bases). The V and J ends lost 3 bases and 6 bases respectively, with 17 bases between them. The length of the CDR3 is 14 residues. In germline, CDR1 is SQVTM, CDR2 ANQGSEA. CDR3 in amino acids: CSVDRAGDSAEAFF. The CDR3 nucleotides are TGCAGCGTTGATCGGGCAGGGGATTCGGCTGAAGCTTTCTTT.

V and J are TRBV9 and TRBJ2-5; a weak D match, TRBD2 (6 bases). CDR1 is SGDLS and CDR2 is YYNGEE in the germline V gene. With 0 bases removed from V and 7 bases from J, the gap between germline ends came to 13 bases. The CDR3 spans 14 residues. CDR3 loop: CASSVVGSAGTQYF. CDR3 DNA: TGTGCCAGCAGCGTAGTCGGGAGCGCCGGGACCCAGTACTTC.